Included here is one T cell receptor beta chain sequence, with context. The data originate from a study of blood T cells in healthy people across ages. It was with a sample-barcoded 5' primer and a J-beta primer mix that a second PCR of roughly 7 to 12 cycles was run. All cDNA molecules were each tagged by a template-switch adaptor with 12 random nucleotides. TCRdb reprocessed the 5' RACE reads via MiXCR and lists one record per CDR3 protein. Seen here are about 1.6 million distinct CDR3 sequences, roughly 32% observed once, and the top ten hold around 11%. Collection of roughly 9.8 milliliters of peripheral blood was performed for each donor. Looked up from germline, CDR1 is MNHNS and CDR2 is SASEGT. CDR3 size: 16 residues. V dropped 2 bases and J dropped 1 base, with 9 bases sitting between them.

The material sequenced was blood. The chain is built from TRBV6-1 and TRBJ2-6, with D unresolved. This sequence was found in a woman aged 25 to 45 in good health. The CDR3, as DNA: TGTGCCAGCAGTGAATGGGTCACGTCTGGGGCCAACGTCCTGACTTTC. Amino acids: CASSEWVTSGANVLTF.